Each of the 12 T cell receptor beta chains below was sequenced from the same sample in a study of blood T cell repertoires in COVID-19. Produced via immunoSEQ multiplex PCR; TCRdb's table is partial and in-frame only. The sample holds 110,000 or so clones, roughly four fifths seen once. The sample taken for sequencing was peripheral blood. The receptor source for this set is a man aged 50-59 years with acute or convalescent COVID-19.

The sample holds a few counts of this clone. The chain combines TRBV5-1 with TRBJ2-3; weak D call: TRBD2 (5 bases). CDR1 SGHRS and CDR2 YFSETQ come from the germline V gene. The CDR3 is 14 amino acids. The germline V and J ends were trimmed by 6 bases and 4 bases, with 15 bases remaining between them. CDR3 coding DNA: TGCGCCAGCAAACCGGGGAGCGGCGCAGATACGCAGTATTTT. Translated, it gives CASKPGSGADTQYF.

The chain links TRBV4-2 to TRBJ1-2, with 11 bases fitting TRBD1. Unmatched junction bases numbered 7, after V lost 1 base and J lost 3 bases. This CDR3 has 17 amino acids. Germline V CDR1 and CDR2: LGHNA, YNFKEQ. The CDR3 coding sequence is TGTGCCAGCAGCCAAGGAGTAGGGGACAGGGGGGACTATGGCTACACCTTC. It encodes CASSQGVGDRGDYGYTF.

V and J are TRBV19 and TRBJ2-7; 12 nucleotides line up with TRBD1. V lost 5 bases, J lost 5 bases, and 7 bases stayed unmatched. This CDR3 is built from 15 residues. Germline values: CDR1 LNHDA, CDR2 SQIVND (reference sequence). The CDR3 DNA sequence: TGTGCCAGTAGTTTAACCGGGACAGGGGGCAACGAGCAGTACTTC. The encoded protein is CASSLTGTGGNEQYF.

This sequence joins TRBV24-1 and TRBJ2-7; 9 bases line up with TRBD2. Germline V lookup: CDR1 KGHDR, CDR2 SFDVKD. This CDR3 is 18 amino acids long. V was pared by 3 bases and J by 1 base, with 12 bases of the junction left unmatched. The DNA for the CDR3 is TGTGCCACCAGTGATCATCCCTTCCTAGCGGGGTTATCCTACGAGCAGTACTTC. This codes for CATSDHPFLAGLSYEQYF.

This clone occurred a few times. The J gene is TRBJ1-1, the V gene TRBV18, with D maybe TRBD1 (5 bases). Germline CDR1 KGHSH, CDR2 LQKENI. Trimming pared 1 base from V and 7 bases from J, leaving 7 bases between. CDR3 length: 12 residues. CDR3 nucleotides: TGTGCCAGCTCACCACTGCAGGGTGAAGCTTTCTTT. This sequence encodes CASSPLQGEAFF.

The chain is built from TRBV7-9 and TRBJ2-7; D gene uncertain. The germline gives CDR1 SEHNR, CDR2 FQNEAQ (reference sequence). The CDR3 has 14 amino acids. V lost 3 bases and J lost 2, with 11 bases in between. The CDR3 DNA sequence: TGTGCCAGCAGCTTTTATGAGAGGCCCTACGAGCAGTACTTC. It codes for CASSFYERPYEQYF.

This chain uses TRBV11-2 with TRBJ1-6, with 8 positions matching TRBD1. This CDR3 spans 17 amino acids. Trimming at V came to 4 bases and at J to 7 bases, leaving 12 bases not matched to a gene. Germline V gene lookup returns CDR1 SGHAT and CDR2 FQNNGV. The DNA for the CDR3 is TGTGCCAGCAGCTCCCTAAGCAACAGGGGGTCAAATTCACCCCTCCACTTT. Residues: CASSSLSNRGSNSPLHF. Full variable domain (missing parts from reference TRBV11-2 and TRBJ1-6): EAGVAQSPRYKIIEKRQSVAFWCNPISGHATLYWYQQILGQGPKLLIQFQNNGVVDDSQLPKDRFSAERLKGVDSTLKIQPAKLEDSAVYLCASSSLSNRGSNSPLHFGNGTRLTVT.

This chain links TRBV19 with TRBJ2-7, with D possibly TRBD1 on 7 matching bases. The CDR3 loop spans 14 amino acids. The germline V and J ends were trimmed by 4 bases and 3 bases, with 13 bases remaining between them. Germline V gene lookup returns CDR1 LNHDA and CDR2 SQIVND (reference sequence). The chain's CDR3 is CASSRGQEGYEQYF. CDR3 sequence (DNA): TGTGCCAGTAGTAGAGGACAGGAGGGCTACGAGCAGTACTTC.

This clone has just a few counts. The chain has TRBV28 and TRBJ2-1; 7 nucleotides line up with TRBD2. The V gene end was trimmed by 5 bases and the J gene end by 0 bases; junction bases not matched to a gene: 10. The CDR3 totals 17 residues. The germline V gene encodes CDR1 MDHEN and CDR2 SYDVKM. Here the CDR3 DNA reads TGTGCCAGCAGTAGGGGAGGGTGGGGACCCTCCTACAATGAGCAGTTCTTC. Translated, it gives CASSRGGWGPSYNEQFF.

J is TRBJ1-2 and V is TRBV10-3, with D maybe TRBD1 (6 bases). Trimming pared 7 bases from V and 3 bases from J, leaving 18 bases between. CDR3 length: 15 amino acids. Germline V lookup: CDR1 ENHRY, CDR2 SYGVKD. The CDR3 nucleotides read TGTGCCATCACCCCTATACAGGGATTAGACTATGGCTACACCTTC. Amino acid sequence: CAITPIQGLDYGYTF.

The V gene is TRBV7-3, the J gene TRBJ2-3; D unresolved. The V and J ends lost 4 bases and 0 bases respectively, with 5 bases between them. Germline lookup yields CDR1 SGHTA and CDR2 FQGTGA. The CDR3 is made up of 13 amino acids. The CDR3 here is CASSSLSTDTQYF. The CDR3 nucleotides are TGTGCCAGCAGCTCCCTTAGCACAGATACGCAGTATTTT.

The DNA for the CDR3 is TGCGCCAGCAGCCATGACAGACCCACCCGTTATAGCAATCAGCCCCAGCATTTT. Translated, it gives CASSHDRPTRYSNQPQHF. The V and J genes are TRBV4-1 and TRBJ1-5; a weak D match, TRBD1 (5 bases). Trimming stripped 3 bases from V and 0 bases from J, with 18 bases between. The CDR3 runs 18 residues. Germline CDR1 MGHRA, CDR2 YSYEKL.